The 11 T cell receptor beta chains reported below all come from one sample, sequenced in a study of cytomegalovirus exposure and HLA in healthy donors. Use of 60 Vbeta and 13 Jbeta primers characterized the PCR. Produced via immunoSEQ multiplex PCR; TCRdb's table is partial and in-frame only. This table has roughly 130,000 clones, over 75% appearing once. Sequencing was done on a sample of PBMCs. The receptors were sampled from a man aged 25-40 years in good health and CMV-seronegative.

The chain carries TRBV2 and TRBJ2-1; 9 bases agree with TRBD1. J lost 8 bases, V lost 6 bases, and 14 bases had no gene match. The CDR3 totals 16 residues. Germline V lookup: CDR1 SNHLY, CDR2 FYNNEI. The CDR3 sequence: CASRYRTGVNADEQFF. The CDR3 region has the DNA TGTGCCAGCAGATATAGGACAGGGGTTAATGCGGATGAGCAGTTCTTC. Based on the CDR3 plus reference TRBV2 and TRBJ2-1, the full variable domain is EPEVTQTPSHQVTQMGQEVILRCVPISNHLYFYWYRQILGQKVEFLVSFYNNEISEKSEIFDDQFSVERPDGSNFTLKIRSTKLEDSAMYFCASRYRTGVNADEQFFGPGTRLTVL.

This sequence joins TRBV5-6 and TRBJ1-2; tentative D call: TRBD1 (6 bases). CDR3 length equals 14 residues. From germline, CDR1 is SGHDT and CDR2 YYEEEE. V lost 0 bases, J lost 5 bases, and 11 bases lay in between. The CDR3 bases are TGTGCCAGCAGCTTGGTAAGGGGGAAGTATGGCTACACCTTC. Amino acids: CASSLVRGKYGYTF.

This clone was picked up a small number of times. The V and J genes are TRBV5-4 and TRBJ2-5; 9 bases map to TRBD2. V trimming: 0 bases; J trimming: 3 bases; junction bases outside the gene matches: 6. This CDR3 comprises 16 residues. Germline assignment: CDR1 SGHNT and CDR2 YYREEE (reference sequence). The CDR3 DNA is TGTGCCAGCAGCTTGGAGATGCGGGGGGGCAAAGAGACCCAGTACTTC. Encoded protein: CASSLEMRGGKETQYF.

The V call is TRBV7-2, the J call TRBJ2-2; TRBD2 matches at 10 bases. The germline V gene encodes CDR1 SGHTA and CDR2 FQGNSA. CDR3 length equals 16 residues. V trimming: 4 bases; J trimming: 5 bases; junction bases outside the gene matches: 7. The chain's CDR3 is CASSWLGSGGTGELFF. The DNA of the CDR3 is TGTGCCAGCAGCTGGTTGGGTAGCGGGGGGACCGGGGAGCTGTTTTTT.

This chain connects TRBV27 to TRBJ2-1, with 8 positions matching TRBD1. With V trimmed by 10 bases and J by 7 bases, 12 bases remained unmatched. This CDR3 is 14 amino acids long. Germline CDR1 reads MNHEY; CDR2 reads SMNVEV (reference sequence). The CDR3 spells CATIQGAGLNEQFF. Written as DNA, the CDR3 is TGTGCCACCATCCAGGGGGCGGGTTTGAATGAGCAGTTCTTC.

This sequence joins TRBV11-3 and TRBJ2-3; D gene ambiguous. Trimming shortened V by 0 bases and J by 5 bases, and 15 bases separated the two germline ends. CDR1 is SGHNT, CDR2 YENEEA, per germline. CDR3 size: 16 residues. Here the CDR3 DNA reads TGTGCCAGCAGCTTAGACCCCTCTATCGACAAAGATACGCAGTATTTT. Residues: CASSLDPSIDKDTQYF. The entire variable domain, with the rest obtained from reference TRBV11-3 and TRBJ2-3, is as follows: EAGVVQSPRYKIIEKKQPVAFWCNPISGHNTLYWYLQNLGQGPELLIRYENEEAVDDSQLPKDRFSAERLKGVDSTLKIQPAELGDSAVYLCASSLDPSIDKDTQYFGPGTRLTVL.

The V and J genes are TRBV28 and TRBJ1-2; 8 bases align to TRBD1. Germline V gene data show CDR1 as MDHEN and CDR2 as SYDVKM. Trimming at V came to 6 bases and at J to 7 bases, leaving 7 bases not matched to a gene. CDR3 size: 13 residues. The DNA of the CDR3 is TGTGCCAGCAGAAAAACAGGGGGTACTGGCTACACCTTC. Amino acids: CASRKTGGTGYTF.

The V call is TRBV7-9, the J call TRBJ1-2; the D is unclear. The CDR3 is made up of 16 amino acids. The germline V and J ends were trimmed by 4 bases and 4 bases, with 19 bases remaining between them. Germline lookup yields CDR1 SEHNR and CDR2 FQNEAQ (reference sequence). The CDR3 sequence is CASSSYAADLTYGYTF. The CDR3 nucleotides read TGTGCCAGCAGCTCTTATGCGGCAGACCTAACCTATGGCTACACCTTC. The full variable domain, rest sourced from reference TRBV7-9 and TRBJ1-2, is DTGVSQNPRHKITKRGQNVTFRCDPISEHNRLYWYRQTLGQGPEFLTYFQNEAQLEKSRLLSDRFSAERPKGSFSTLEIQRTEQGDSAMYLCASSSYAADLTYGYTFGSGTRLTVV.

V is TRBV6-5 and J is TRBJ1-1; no clear D. Germline V lookup: CDR1 MNHEY, CDR2 SVGAGI. V was cut by 2 bases and J by 2 bases, with 15 bases left in between. The CDR3 loop spans 16 amino acids. CDR3 in amino acids: CASSYNPGLGNTEAFF. Here the CDR3 DNA reads TGTGCCAGCAGTTACAACCCGGGATTGGGCAACACTGAAGCTTTCTTT.

The V call is TRBV6-6, the J call TRBJ2-3; TRBD2 matches at 10 bases. There are 15 residues in the CDR3. V shed 4 bases, J shed 5 bases, and the junction held 6 bases outside the gene matches. Germline assignment: CDR1 MNHNY and CDR2 SVGAGI (reference sequence). The chain's CDR3 is CASSFQRGGEDTQYF. CDR3 in DNA: TGTGCCAGCAGTTTTCAGCGGGGGGGCGAAGATACGCAGTATTTT.

V usage is TRBV13 and J usage is TRBJ1-1; 9 bases match TRBD1. This CDR3 has 22 residues. The germline CDR1 and CDR2 sequences are PRHDT and FYEKMQ (reference sequence). V dropped 2 bases and J dropped 1; count of bases not matched to a gene: 23. DNA for the CDR3: TGTGCCAGCAGCTTAAATGCCCCCAAGGGTATTAACAGGGGGCTTGGGAACACTGAAGCTTTCTTT. Its translation: CASSLNAPKGINRGLGNTEAFF.